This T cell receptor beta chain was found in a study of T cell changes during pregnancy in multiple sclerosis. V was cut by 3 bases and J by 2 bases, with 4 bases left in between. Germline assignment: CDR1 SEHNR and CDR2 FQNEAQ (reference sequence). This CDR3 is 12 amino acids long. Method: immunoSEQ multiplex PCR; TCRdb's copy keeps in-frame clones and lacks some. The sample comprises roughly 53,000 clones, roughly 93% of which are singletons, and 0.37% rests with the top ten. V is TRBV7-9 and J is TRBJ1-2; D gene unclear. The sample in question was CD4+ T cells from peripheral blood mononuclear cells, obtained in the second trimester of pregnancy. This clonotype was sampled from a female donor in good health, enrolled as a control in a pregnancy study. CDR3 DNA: TGTGCCAGCAGCTTCGAGAACTATGGCTACACCTTC. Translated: CASSFENYGYTF. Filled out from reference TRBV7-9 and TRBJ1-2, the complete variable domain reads DTGVSQNPRHKITKRGQNVTFRCDPISEHNRLYWYRQTLGQGPEFLTYFQNEAQLEKSRLLSDRFSAERPKGSFSTLEIQRTEQGDSAMYLCASSFENYGYTFGSGTRLTVV.